This entry concerns a single T cell receptor (beta chain). Its matching antigen is unknown. A much larger clone differs from this one at a single base, so this may be a read error. This record comes from a study of CD8 T cells in ankylosing spondylitis. Using its own MiXCR run on the 5' RACE reads, TCRdb lists one record per CDR3 protein. Of roughly 180,000 distinct CDR3 sequences listed, roughly 10% were seen once; the top ten hold 29%. Whole-study results and caveats: Disease-linked clones reportedly concentrated significantly in matched ankylosing spondylitis synovial fluid. Previous work reported some of these motif variants in the synovial fluid and blood of reactive arthritis.

Germline V CDR1 and CDR2: LGHDT, YNNKEL (reference sequence). This CDR3 comprises 14 residues. Input material: blood, either unsorted or a sorted T cell fraction (not recorded which). The sequence was obtained from a male donor with ankylosing spondylitis or in good health (not recorded which). The chain combines TRBV3-1 with TRBJ2-5; D might be TRBD1 (5 bases). CDR3 amino acids: CVSSPGHFQETQYF. DNA of the CDR3: TGTGTCAGCAGCCCCGGACACTTCCAAGAGACCCAGTACTTC.